Listed below are T cell receptor beta chains from one sample, sequenced in a study of T-cell reconstitution after alpha-beta-depleted transplantation in children. Using its own MiXCR run on the PCR reads, TCRdb lists one record per CDR3 protein. The data show about 610,000 distinct CDR3 sequences, roughly 27% seen once. The sequences come from PBMCs, collected before TCRalphabeta/CD19-depleted stem cell transplant. All receptors come from a boy less than two years old with Wiskott-Aldrich syndrome, due to receive a stem cell transplant. Both conserved end residues are part of each CDR3. The D gene is left open where the match is weak. Clone size is stated in some rows and not others, as once, few, many or a class when expanded.

.	TRBV2	TRBD1	TRBJ2-3	CASRKTSGGIDTQYF	TGTGCCAGCAGAAAGACGTCAGGGGGTATAGATACGCAGTATTTT
few	TRBV30	.	TRBJ2-1	CAWSIGSSYNEQFF	TGTGCCTGGAGTATAGGGAGCTCCTACAATGAGCAGTTCTTC
.	TRBV24-1	.	TRBJ2-1	CATSDAGVRNEQFF	TGTGCCACCAGTGATGCCGGGGTTAGGAATGAGCAGTTCTTC
.	TRBV5-1	TRBD2	TRBJ2-5	CASSIGLAGVQETQYF	TGCGCCAGCAGCATTGGACTAGCGGGAGTCCAAGAGACCCAGTACTTC
many	TRBV6-5	TRBD2	TRBJ2-7	CASSYSLAGAYEQYF	TGTGCCAGCAGTTACTCCCTAGCGGGAGCCTACGAGCAGTACTTC
.	TRBV11-2	TRBD1	TRBJ1-2	CASSLGGQGGYGYTF	TGTGCCAGCAGCTTAGGGGGACAGGGGGGATATGGCTACACCTTC
few	TRBV7-9	TRBD2	TRBJ2-1	CASKYGLAAYNEQFF	TGTGCCAGCAAGTACGGACTAGCGGCCTACAATGAGCAGTTCTTC
few	TRBV7-9	TRBD2	TRBJ2-1	CASSRAGGDEQFF	TGTGCCAGCAGTCGCGCGGGAGGGGATGAGCAGTTCTTC
.	TRBV12-3/TRBV12-4	TRBD2	TRBJ2-3	CASTSSGRADTQYF	TGTGCCAGCACTTCTAGCGGGAGGGCAGATACGCAGTATTTT
few	TRBV5-1	.	TRBJ2-3	CASSLGSVLSTDTQYF	TGCGCCAGCAGCTTGGGATCTGTCCTTAGCACAGATACGCAGTATTTT
.	TRBV7-2	TRBD2	TRBJ2-7	CASSLGATSGPQYF	TGTGCCAGCAGCTTAGGTGCGACTAGCGGGCCGCAGTACTTC
few	TRBV20-1	.	TRBJ1-1	CSARDGRWDVNTEAFF	TGCAGTGCTAGAGATGGGCGGTGGGACGTGAACACTGAAGCTTTCTTT
few	TRBV3-1	.	TRBJ2-7	CASSQDISPASYEQYF	TGTGCCAGCAGCCAAGATATCAGTCCAGCGTCCTACGAGCAGTACTTC
few	TRBV5-1	TRBD2	TRBJ2-1	CASSFSLASGYNEQFF	TGCGCCAGCAGCTTTAGTTTGGCTAGCGGATACAATGAGCAGTTCTTC
.	TRBV12-3/TRBV12-4	TRBD2	TRBJ2-1	CASSYTSGRANEQFF	TGTGCCAGCAGTTACACTAGCGGGAGGGCTAATGAGCAGTTCTTC
.	TRBV4-2	.	TRBJ2-7	CASSQEDRNYEQYF	TGTGCCAGCAGCCAAGAGGACAGAAACTACGAGCAGTACTTC
.	TRBV9	.	TRBJ2-5	CASSVEEYQETQYF	TGTGCCAGCAGCGTAGAGGAGTACCAAGAGACCCAGTACTTC
once	TRBV10-3	.	TRBJ2-5	CAISVGGLTSEQETQYF	TGTGCCATCAGTGTGGGGGGTTTGACTAGTGAACAAGAGACCCAGTACTTC
.	TRBV5-1	TRBD1	TRBJ2-1	CASSGTGGMNEQFF	TGCGCCAGCAGCGGGACAGGGGGCATGAATGAGCAGTTCTTC
.	TRBV14	TRBD2	TRBJ2-1	CASSQAPTSGRTNEQFF	TGTGCCAGCAGCCAGGCCCCGACTAGCGGGAGAACAAATGAGCAGTTCTTC
.	TRBV5-1	.	TRBJ2-3	CASSEERVYTDTQYF	TGCGCCAGCAGCGAAGAGCGGGTTTACACAGATACGCAGTATTTT
.	TRBV12-3/TRBV12-4	.	TRBJ1-1	CASSLRQVPGAFF	TGTGCCAGCAGTTTGCGACAGGTCCCTGGTGCTTTCTTT
.	TRBV20-1	.	TRBJ2-5	CSAVQETQYF	TGCAGTGCTGTACAAGAGACCCAGTACTTC
few	TRBV20-1	TRBD1	TRBJ1-5	CSARLRTGTGVNQPQHF	TGCAGTGCTAGACTAAGAACCGGGACAGGGGTAAATCAGCCCCAGCATTTT
.	TRBV11-1	.	TRBJ2-5	CASSFFPQGPLVGQTQYF	TGTGCCAGCAGCTTCTTCCCACAGGGTCCCCTTGTTGGACAGACCCAGTACTTC
.	TRBV10-1	TRBD2	TRBJ2-7	CASSESGGNSYEQYF	TGCGCCAGCAGTGAGTCGGGAGGGAACTCCTACGAGCAGTACTTC
.	TRBV18	.	TRBJ1-4	CASSQGADEKLFF	TGTGCCAGCTCACAGGGAGCGGATGAAAAACTGTTTTTT
once	TRBV5-1	.	TRBJ2-3	CASSHRDSDTDTQYF	TGCGCCAGCAGCCACCGGGACTCAGACACAGATACGCAGTATTTT
.	TRBV9	TRBD2	TRBJ2-1	CASSVGASGFYNEQFF	TGTGCCAGCAGCGTAGGAGCTAGCGGGTTCTACAATGAGCAGTTCTTC
few	TRBV5-1	.	TRBJ2-7	CASSLAPGVSYEQYF	TGCGCCAGCAGCTTGGCTCCGGGGGTCTCCTACGAGCAGTACTTC
few	TRBV12-3/TRBV12-4	TRBD1	TRBJ2-1	CASRPRDRAGTPFSYNEQFF	TGTGCCAGCAGACCCCGGGACAGGGCGGGGACCCCTTTCTCCTACAATGAGCAGTTCTTC
few	TRBV6-6	.	TRBJ1-1	CASSYNEAFF	TGTGCCAGCAGTTACAATGAAGCTTTCTTT
few	TRBV10-3	.	TRBJ1-4	CAISEATNEKLFF	TGTGCCATCAGTGAGGCTACTAATGAAAAACTGTTTTTT
few	TRBV2	TRBD2	TRBJ2-1	CASRKYQLAGGQNEQFF	TGTGCCAGCAGGAAATACCAACTAGCGGGAGGGCAGAATGAGCAGTTCTTC
few	TRBV20-1	.	TRBJ2-1	CSARSGGHPQFF	TGCAGTGCGCGATCTGGGGGGCATCCGCAGTTCTTC
.	TRBV10-1	TRBD2	TRBJ2-2	CASRGLAEPANTGELFF	TGCGCCAGCAGGGGACTAGCGGAGCCCGCGAACACCGGGGAGCTGTTTTTT